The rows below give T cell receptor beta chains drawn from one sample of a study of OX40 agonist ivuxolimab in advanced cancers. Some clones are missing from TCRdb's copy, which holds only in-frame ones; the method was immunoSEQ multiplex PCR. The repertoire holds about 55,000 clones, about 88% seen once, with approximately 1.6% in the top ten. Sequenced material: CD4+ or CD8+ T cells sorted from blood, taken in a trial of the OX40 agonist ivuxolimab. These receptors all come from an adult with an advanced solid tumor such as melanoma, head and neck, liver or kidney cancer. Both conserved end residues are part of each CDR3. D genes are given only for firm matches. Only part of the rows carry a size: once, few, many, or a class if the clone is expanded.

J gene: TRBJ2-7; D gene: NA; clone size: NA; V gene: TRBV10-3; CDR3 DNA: TGTGCCACAGCCACCAGGGGAGGAACCTCATACTCCTACGAGCAGTACTTC; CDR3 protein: CATATRGGTSYSYEQYF
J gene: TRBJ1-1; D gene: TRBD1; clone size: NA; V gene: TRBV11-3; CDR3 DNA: TGTGCCAGCAGCCAACAGGGGGCCGATTCCACTGAAGCTTTCTTT; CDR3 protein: CASSQQGADSTEAFF
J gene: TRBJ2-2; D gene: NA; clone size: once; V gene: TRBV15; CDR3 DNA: TGTGCCACCGCGAATCTAGGATCCCCCGGGGAGCTGTTTTTT; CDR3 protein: CATANLGSPGELFF
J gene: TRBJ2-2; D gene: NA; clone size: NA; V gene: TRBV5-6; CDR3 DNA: TGTGCCAGCTGGGACCCCGCCAACACCGGGGAGCTGTTTTTT; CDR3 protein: CASWDPANTGELFF
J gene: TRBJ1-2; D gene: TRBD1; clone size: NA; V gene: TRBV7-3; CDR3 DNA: TGTGCCAGCAGCTTAGGGGGACAGGGCGCCCACTATGGCTACACCTTC; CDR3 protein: CASSLGGQGAHYGYTF
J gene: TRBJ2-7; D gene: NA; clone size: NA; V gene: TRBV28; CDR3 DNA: TGTGCCAGCAGCGGGGGAGGCCCTCCCTACGAGCAGTACTTC; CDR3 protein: CASSGGGPPYEQYF
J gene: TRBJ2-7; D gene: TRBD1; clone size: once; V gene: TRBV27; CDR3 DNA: TGTGCCAGCAGTAATAGACCTGGACAGGGAAACTACGAGCAGTACTTC; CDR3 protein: CASSNRPGQGNYEQYF
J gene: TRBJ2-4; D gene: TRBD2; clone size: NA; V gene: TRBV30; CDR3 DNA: TGTGCCTGGAGTGTACATCTGACTAGCGGGAGGGCCGGAAACATTCAGTACTTC; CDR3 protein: CAWSVHLTSGRAGNIQYF
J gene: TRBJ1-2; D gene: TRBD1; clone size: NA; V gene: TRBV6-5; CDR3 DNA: TGTGCCAGCATTCCACAGGGGGGCTATGGCTACACCTTC; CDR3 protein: CASIPQGGYGYTF
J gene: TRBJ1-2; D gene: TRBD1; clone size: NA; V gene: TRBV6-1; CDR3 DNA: TGTGCCAGCAGTGAAACCTGGGACAGGGTGAGCTACACCTTC; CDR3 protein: CASSETWDRVSYTF
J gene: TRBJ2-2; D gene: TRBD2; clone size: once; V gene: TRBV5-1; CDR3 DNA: TGCGCCAGCAGCTTGGCGGGAGGATACACCGGGGAGCTGTTTTTT; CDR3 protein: CASSLAGGYTGELFF
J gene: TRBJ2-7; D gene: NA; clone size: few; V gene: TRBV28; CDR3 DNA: TGTGCCAGCAGTATACCGGACGGCGCCTACGAGCAGTACTTC; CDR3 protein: CASSIPDGAYEQYF
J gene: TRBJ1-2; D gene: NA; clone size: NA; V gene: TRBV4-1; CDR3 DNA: TGCGCCAGCAGCCAAGCGTCCGCCTCTCGTGGCTACACCTTC; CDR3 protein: CASSQASASRGYTF
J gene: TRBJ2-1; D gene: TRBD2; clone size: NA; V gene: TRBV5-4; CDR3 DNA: TGTGCCAGCAGCTTGGGTGGGAGGGCCCCCCACAATGAGCAGTTCTTC; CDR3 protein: CASSLGGRAPHNEQFF
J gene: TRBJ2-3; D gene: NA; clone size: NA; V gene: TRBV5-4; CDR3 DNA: TGTGCCAGCAGCTTGGCCGGGGCAAGCACAGATACGCAGTATTTT; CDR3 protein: CASSLAGASTDTQYF
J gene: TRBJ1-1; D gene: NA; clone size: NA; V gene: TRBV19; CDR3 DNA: TGTGCCAGTACGTCTTTCCACACTGAAGCTTTCTTT; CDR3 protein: CASTSFHTEAFF
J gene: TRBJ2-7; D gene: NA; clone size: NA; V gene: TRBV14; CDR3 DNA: TGTGCCAGCAGCCAATCCTACGAGCAGTACTTC; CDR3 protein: CASSQSYEQYF
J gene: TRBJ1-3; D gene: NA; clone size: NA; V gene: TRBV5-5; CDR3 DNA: TGTGCCAGCAGCCCCGGGGGGATTGACACCATATATTTT; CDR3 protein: CASSPGGIDTIYF
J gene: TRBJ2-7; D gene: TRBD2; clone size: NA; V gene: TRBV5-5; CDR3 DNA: TGTGCCAGCAGCTTCCGTTTGGTAGCGGGGGGCAGCGAGCAGTACTTC; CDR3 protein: CASSFRLVAGGSEQYF
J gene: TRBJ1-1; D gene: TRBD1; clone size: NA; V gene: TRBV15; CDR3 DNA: TGTGCCACCATGGCCCCGGACAGGGGAAAAGCTTTCTTT; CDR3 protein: CATMAPDRGKAFF
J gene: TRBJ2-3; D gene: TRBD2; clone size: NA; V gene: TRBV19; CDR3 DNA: TGTGCCAGTAGTATTGGGGGAGGGGCGGGCTCAAGACTTAGCACAGATACGCAGTATTTT; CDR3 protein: CASSIGGGAGSRLSTDTQYF
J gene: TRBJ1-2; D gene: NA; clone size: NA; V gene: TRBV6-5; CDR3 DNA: TGTGCCAGCAGGACCGGGACCCTGAGGGGCTATGGCTACACCTTC; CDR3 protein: CASRTGTLRGYGYTF
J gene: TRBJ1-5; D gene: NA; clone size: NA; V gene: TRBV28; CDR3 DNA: TGTGCCAGCGCCGGGGGTTATAGCAATCAGCCCCAGCATTTT; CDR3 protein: CASAGGYSNQPQHF
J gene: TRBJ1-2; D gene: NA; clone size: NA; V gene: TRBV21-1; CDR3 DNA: TGTGCCAGTCCCCATCCCCTCGACCGGGGCAGGTATGGCTACACCTTC; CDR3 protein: CASPHPLDRGRYGYTF
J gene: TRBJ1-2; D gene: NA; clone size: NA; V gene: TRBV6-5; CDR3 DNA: TGTGCCACCTTTGGGCAGACTCTCGGCTATGGCTACACCTTC; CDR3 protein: CATFGQTLGYGYTF
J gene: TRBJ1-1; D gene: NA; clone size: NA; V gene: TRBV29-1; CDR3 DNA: TGCAGCGTCGAGGACGTCGGCTGGGAAGCTTTCTTT; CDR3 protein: CSVEDVGWEAFF
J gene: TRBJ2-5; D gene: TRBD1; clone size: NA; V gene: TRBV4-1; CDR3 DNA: TGCGCCAGCAGCCCACAGGGGTCCCAAGAGACCCAGTACTTC; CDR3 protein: CASSPQGSQETQYF
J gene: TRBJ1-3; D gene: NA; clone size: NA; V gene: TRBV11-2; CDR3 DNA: TGTGCCAGCAGCGCGGGAGGGGGGCCTGGAAACACCATATATTTT; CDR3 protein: CASSAGGGPGNTIYF
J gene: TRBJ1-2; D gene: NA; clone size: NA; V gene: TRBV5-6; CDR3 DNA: TGTGCCAGCAGCTTGGGGGATCTGCGGGATGGCTACACCTTC; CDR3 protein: CASSLGDLRDGYTF
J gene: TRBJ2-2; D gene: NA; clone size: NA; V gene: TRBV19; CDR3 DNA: TGTGCCAGTAGTATAGCTGGGATTACTGGGGAGCTGTTTTTT; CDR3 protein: CASSIAGITGELFF
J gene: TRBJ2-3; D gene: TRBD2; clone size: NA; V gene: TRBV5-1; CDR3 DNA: TGCGCCAGCAGCTCGGGGACTAGCGACAATACGCAGTATTTT; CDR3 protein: CASSSGTSDNTQYF
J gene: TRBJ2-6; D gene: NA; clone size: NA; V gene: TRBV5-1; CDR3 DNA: TGCGCCAGCAGCTTGGAAACGGGACTTCTCGCCAACGTCCTGACTTTC; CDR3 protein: CASSLETGLLANVLTF
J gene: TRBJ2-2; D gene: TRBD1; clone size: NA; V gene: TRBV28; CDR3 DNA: TGTGCCAGCAGCACACAGGGGGCCGGCACCGGGGAGCTGTTTTTT; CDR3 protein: CASSTQGAGTGELFF
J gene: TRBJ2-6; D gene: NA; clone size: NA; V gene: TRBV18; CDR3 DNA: TGTGCCAGCTTTTACAGCTCTGGGGCCAACGTCCTGACTTTC; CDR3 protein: CASFYSSGANVLTF
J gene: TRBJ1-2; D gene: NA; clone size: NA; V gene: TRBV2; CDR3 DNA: TGTGCCAGCAGTGAGGGGATCAACTATGGCTACACCTTC; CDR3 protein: CASSEGINYGYTF
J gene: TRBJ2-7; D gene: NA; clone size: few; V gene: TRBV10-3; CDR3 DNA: TGTGCCTCCGGTCATCGGTCCTCCTACGAGCAGTACTTC; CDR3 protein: CASGHRSSYEQYF
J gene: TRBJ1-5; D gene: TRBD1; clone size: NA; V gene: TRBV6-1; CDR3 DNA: TGTGCCATCAGTGAAGGGACAGGGAGATATCAGCCCCAGCATTTT; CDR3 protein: CAISEGTGRYQPQHF